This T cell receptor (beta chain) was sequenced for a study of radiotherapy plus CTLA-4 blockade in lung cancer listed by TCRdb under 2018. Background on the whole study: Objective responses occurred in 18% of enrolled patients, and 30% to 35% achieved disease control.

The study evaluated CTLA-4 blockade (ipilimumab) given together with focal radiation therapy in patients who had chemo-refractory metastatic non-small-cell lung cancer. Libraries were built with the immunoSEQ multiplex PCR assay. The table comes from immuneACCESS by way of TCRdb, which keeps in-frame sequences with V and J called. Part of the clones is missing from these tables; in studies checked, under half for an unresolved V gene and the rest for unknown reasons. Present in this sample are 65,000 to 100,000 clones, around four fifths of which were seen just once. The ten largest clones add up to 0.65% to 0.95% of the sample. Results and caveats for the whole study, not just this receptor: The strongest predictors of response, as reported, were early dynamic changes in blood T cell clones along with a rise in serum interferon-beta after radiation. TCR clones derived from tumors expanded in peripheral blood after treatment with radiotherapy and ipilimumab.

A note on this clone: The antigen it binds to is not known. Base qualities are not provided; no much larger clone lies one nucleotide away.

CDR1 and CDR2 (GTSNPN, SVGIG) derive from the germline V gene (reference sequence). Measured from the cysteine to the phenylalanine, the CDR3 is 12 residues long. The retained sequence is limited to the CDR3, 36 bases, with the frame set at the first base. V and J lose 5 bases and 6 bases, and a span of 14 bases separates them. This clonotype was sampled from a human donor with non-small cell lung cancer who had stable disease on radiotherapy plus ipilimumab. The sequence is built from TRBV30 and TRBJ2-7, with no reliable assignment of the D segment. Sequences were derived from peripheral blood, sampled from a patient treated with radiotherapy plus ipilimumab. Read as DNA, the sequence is TGTGCCTGGGGTGCCGGCTGGGGCGAGCAGTACTTC. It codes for CAWGAGWGEQYF.